The rows below give T cell receptor beta chains drawn from one sample of a study of T cells after posttransplantation cyclophosphamide. Here immunoSEQ multiplex PCR was the method, and the copy in TCRdb shows in-frame clones only, minus some. The profile covers tens of thousands of clones, none occurring a single time. The sample was PBMCs. The receptor source for this set is a woman in her twenties or thirties in good health and a related stem cell transplant donor. Both conserved end residues are part of each CDR3. D genes are given only for firm matches. Rows may omit the clone size; those that give it use once, few, many or a size class.

>15|TRBV10-3|TRBJ2-1|TRBD2|many
TGTGCCACCGGCGATAGCGGGGGTCGATACAATGAGCAGTTCTTC
CATGDSGGRYNEQFF
>12|TRBV6-5|TRBJ2-7|-|many
TGTGCCAGCAGTTCACAGGGTGGAGAGCAGTACTTC
CASSSQGGEQYF
>13|TRBV27|TRBJ2-7|TRBD1|many
TGTGCCAGTCGAACAGGGGCCCCCTACGAGCAGTACTTC
CASRTGAPYEQYF
>14|TRBV11-1|TRBJ2-7|-|many
TGTGCCAGCAGCTTAGGGGTCAGGTACTACGAGCAGTACTTC
CASSLGVRYYEQYF
>12|TRBV2|TRBJ2-1|TRBD1|many
TGTGCCAGCACCTGGAATGACAGGGGAGCGTTCTTC
CASTWNDRGAFF
>16|TRBV12-3/TRBV12-4|TRBJ1-3|TRBD1|-
TGTGCCAGCAGGGCAGAACAGGGGGCTGGCGGAAACACCATATATTTT
CASRAEQGAGGNTIYF
>13|TRBV5-1|TRBJ1-1|-|many
TGCGCCAGCGCCGGGACTGTGAACACTGAAGCTTTCTTT
CASAGTVNTEAFF
>14|TRBV12-3/TRBV12-4|TRBJ1-4|TRBD1|many
TGTGCCAGCAGTAGACAGGGGACTAATGAAAAACTGTTTTTT
CASSRQGTNEKLFF
>14|TRBV27|TRBJ2-5|-|few
TGTGCCAGCAGTTTATCAGGGGCTGGAGAGACCCAGTACTTC
CASSLSGAGETQYF
>14|TRBV11-2|TRBJ1-3|-|few
TGTGCCAGCAGCCTTCAGGGAGGGGGAAACACCATATATTTT
CASSLQGGGNTIYF
>14|TRBV7-9|TRBJ1-3|-|many
TGTGCCAGCAGCTTGCGAGGGTTGGGAAACACCATATATTTT
CASSLRGLGNTIYF
>12|TRBV29-1|TRBJ1-2|TRBD1|-
TGCAGCGTCCTCGGACAGGGGGATGGCTACACCTTC
CSVLGQGDGYTF
>12|TRBV2|TRBJ2-7|TRBD2|many
TGTGCCATACCCCGGGAGGGGAACGAGCAGTACTTC
CAIPREGNEQYF
>14|TRBV6-1|TRBJ2-2|-|many
TGTGCCAGCAGTGTTTCAGGGGACACCGGGGAGCTGTTTTTT
CASSVSGDTGELFF
>16|TRBV7-9|TRBJ2-5|TRBD2|-
TGTGCCAGCAGCTCCGGACTAGCGGGGGCTCAAGAGACCCAGTACTTC
CASSSGLAGAQETQYF
>14|TRBV7-2|TRBJ1-5|-|-
TGTGCCAGCAGCTTAGGTGCGGGAAATCAGCCCCAGCATTTT
CASSLGAGNQPQHF
>16|TRBV5-1|TRBJ1-2|-|-
TGCGCCAGCAGCCCGGAACTGAGCGGGGGCCGCTATGGCTACACCTTC
CASSPELSGGRYGYTF
>15|TRBV7-2|TRBJ2-7|TRBD1|many
TGTGCCAGCAGCCCCGACAGGGGAGGTTTCTACGAGCAGTACTTC
CASSPDRGGFYEQYF
>15|TRBV6-1|TRBJ2-5|-|many
TGTGCCAGCAGTGAATATCAGGGGTCGTCAGAGACCCAGTACTTC
CASSEYQGSSETQYF
>14|TRBV6-1|TRBJ1-4|TRBD1|many
TGTGCCAGCAGTATGGACAGGGTCGATGAAAAACTGTTTTTT
CASSMDRVDEKLFF
>16|TRBV4-3|TRBJ2-2|TRBD2|many
TGCGCCAGCAGCCAAGCGATGGGAGGGGCCGCCGGGGAGCTGTTTTTT
CASSQAMGGAAGELFF
>15|TRBV7-7|TRBJ2-3|-|many
TGTGCCAGCAGCTTAGGTACAGGGCCGACAGATACGCAGTATTTT
CASSLGTGPTDTQYF
>14|TRBV30|TRBJ2-1|-|-
TGTGCCTGGAGACCCCCGGGGGAGCGGAATGAGCAGTTCTTC
CAWRPPGERNEQFF
>12|TRBV29-1|TRBJ1-1|TRBD1|few
TGCAGCGTTGACAGGGGGCGAACTGAAGCTTTCTTT
CSVDRGRTEAFF
>14|TRBV6-5|TRBJ2-3|-|-
TGTGCCAGCAGCACACTTGACAGGCTAGATACGCAGTATTTT
CASSTLDRLDTQYF
>15|TRBV5-5|TRBJ2-5|TRBD1|many
TGTGCCAGCAGCTTGGGAGACAGGGATTCAGAGACCCAGTACTTC
CASSLGDRDSETQYF
>12|TRBV30|TRBJ2-7|-|-
TGTGCCTGCTATCAGGGCGCCTACGAGCAGTACTTC
CACYQGAYEQYF
>16|TRBV27|TRBJ2-3|TRBD2|many
TGTGCCAGCAGGAAGACTAGCGGGTATAGCACAGATACGCAGTATTTT
CASRKTSGYSTDTQYF
>15|TRBV12-3/TRBV12-4|TRBJ1-5|TRBD1|-
TGTGCCAGCAGTAAGGGGACAGGGTTTGATCAGCCCCAGCATTTT
CASSKGTGFDQPQHF
>14|TRBV5-1|TRBJ2-2|TRBD2|-
TGCGCCAGCGGACTAGAACGAGGCACCGGGGAGCTGTTTTTT
CASGLERGTGELFF
>16|TRBV6-2/TRBV6-3|TRBJ2-3|TRBD2|few
TGTGCCAGCAGGCCCGGGACTAGCCCCAGCACAGATCCGCAGTATTTT
CASRPGTSPSTDPQYF
>16|TRBV7-2|TRBJ1-5|TRBD1|many
TGTGCCAGCAGCTCAACAGGGGGCTTCAGCAATCAGCCCCAGCATTTT
CASSSTGGFSNQPQHF
>15|TRBV13|TRBJ1-1|TRBD1|-
TGTGCCAGCAGCAAAGGGACAGGGGGCACCACTGAAGCTTTCTTT
CASSKGTGGTTEAFF
>13|TRBV28|TRBJ1-2|-|-
TGTGCCAGCAGTGGGACACTCGGGTATGGCTACACCTTC
CASSGTLGYGYTF
>13|TRBV7-6|TRBJ2-4|-|many
TGTGCCAGCAGCCCAGGGCGGCAAAACATTCAGTACTTC
CASSPGRQNIQYF
>16|TRBV27|TRBJ1-6|TRBD1|many
TGTGCCAGCAGTTCCCCGACAGGGGGAATGAATTCACCCCTCCACTTT
CASSSPTGGMNSPLHF
>17|TRBV30|TRBJ2-1|TRBD2|few
TGTGCCTGGAGGTTAGCGGGGGGGGAGAGCTCCTACAATGAGCAGTTCTTC
CAWRLAGGESSYNEQFF
>16|TRBV24-1|TRBJ1-2|TRBD1|many
TGTGCCACCTCTATTCCCGGGACAGGGTCCTCCTATGGCTACACCTTC
CATSIPGTGSSYGYTF
>16|TRBV7-2|TRBJ2-7|TRBD2|many
TGTGCCAGCAGCCAAGGACTAGCGGAAACAACCTACGAGCAGTACTTC
CASSQGLAETTYEQYF
>13|TRBV5-1|TRBJ1-1|-|few
TGCGCCAGCAGCTCTCAGGGCAACACTCAAGCTTTCTTT
CASSSQGNTQAFF
>13|TRBV28|TRBJ1-3|-|many
TGTGCCAGCAGTTCAGGCTCTGGAAACACCATATATTTT
CASSSGSGNTIYF
>12|TRBV6-2/TRBV6-3|TRBJ2-2|-|many
TGTGCCAGCAGTCTTAACACCGGGGAGCTGTTTTTT
CASSLNTGELFF
>16|TRBV6-4|TRBJ2-4|-|many
TGTGCCAGCAGTGTCGAACAGGGTGGCTCCAAAAACATTCAGTACTTC
CASSVEQGGSKNIQYF
>15|TRBV4-2|TRBJ2-3|TRBD2|few
TGTGCCAGCAGCCAATTGGGACTAGCGGGGACCTCTAGGAATTTT
CASSQLGLAGTSRNF
>14|TRBV7-9|TRBJ1-5|-|many
TGTGCCAGCAGCTCCCAAAATAGCAATCAGCCCCAGCATTTT
CASSSQNSNQPQHF
>12|TRBV12-3/TRBV12-4|TRBJ2-7|-|-
TGTGCCAGCAAAATTGTCGGCTACGAGCAGTACTTC
CASKIVGYEQYF
>14|TRBV12-3/TRBV12-4|TRBJ2-1|-|many
TGTGCCAGCAGATCTTCCGGGACACCCAGGGAGCAGTTCTTC
CASRSSGTPREQFF
>13|TRBV10-1|TRBJ1-2|-|medium-sized
TGCGCCAGCCGACGACTGGAAATTTCAGGCTACACCTTC
CASRRLEISGYTF
>15|TRBV4-1|TRBJ1-2|-|many
TGCGCCAGCAGCCAAGAAAACCCAGGGAACTATGGCTACACCTTC
CASSQENPGNYGYTF
>14|TRBV12-3/TRBV12-4|TRBJ1-2|TRBD1|many
TGTGCCAGCAGTTCACAGGGGGCTAACTATGGCTACACCTTC
CASSSQGANYGYTF